The rows below give T cell receptor beta chains drawn from one sample of a study of blood T cell repertoires in COVID-19. The data were produced by immunoSEQ multiplex PCR, yet TCRdb's version contains in-frame clones alone and is incomplete. The sample has tens of thousands of clones; 80% to 85% are singletons. Sequencing used peripheral blood. The receptors shown here come from a human donor in a cohort sampled during active or convalescent COVID-19. The CDR3 runs from the conserved cysteine through the conserved F or W. Each record gives: V gene, D gene, J gene, CDR3 protein, CDR3 DNA. A D gene is named only where the DNA matches it firmly.

>TRBV6-5|NA|TRBJ1-4
CASSRGGEKLFF
TGTGCCAGCAGCAGGGGAGGGGAAAAACTGTTTTTT
>TRBV5-4|NA|TRBJ1-6
CASSPRGGQGSPLHF
TGTGCCAGCAGCCCTAGAGGAGGCCAGGGGTCACCCCTCCACTTT
>TRBV28|NA|TRBJ2-2
CASSWRGGGSTGELFF
TGTGCCAGCAGCTGGAGAGGAGGGGGCAGCACCGGGGAGCTGTTTTTT
>TRBV7-2|TRBD2|TRBJ2-3
CASSTLGTSALTDTQYF
TGTGCCAGCAGCACCCTCGGGACTAGCGCGCTCACAGATACGCAGTATTTT
>TRBV2|NA|TRBJ2-4
CASSDQQGAKNIQYF
TGTGCCAGCAGTGATCAACAGGGCGCCAAAAACATTCAGTACTTC
>TRBV6-2/TRBV6-3|TRBD1|TRBJ2-7
CASTPPFRDRGKSSYEQYF
TGTGCCAGCACCCCCCCCTTCCGGGACAGGGGGAAGAGCTCCTACGAGCAGTACTTC
>TRBV7-9|NA|TRBJ2-5
CASSLDLTARDQETQYF
TGTGCCAGCAGCTTAGATTTGACGGCCAGGGACCAAGAGACCCAGTACTTC
>TRBV19|TRBD1|TRBJ2-1
CASSDRVFGYNEQFF
TGTGCCAGTAGTGACAGGGTTTTTGGCTACAATGAGCAGTTCTTC
>TRBV7-9|NA|TRBJ2-3
CASSLGRSQGKSTDTQYF
TGTGCCAGCAGCTTAGGCAGGTCCCAGGGGAAAAGCACAGATACGCAGTATTTT
>TRBV29-1|TRBD2|TRBJ2-3
CSVEGLGLAGGTDTQYF
TGCAGCGTTGAGGGTTTAGGACTAGCGGGGGGGACAGATACGCAGTATTTT
>TRBV19|NA|TRBJ1-2
CASSRTGWGYTF
TGTGCCAGTAGTCGAACAGGGTGGGGCTACACCTTC
>TRBV3-1/TRBV3-2|NA|TRBJ2-7
CASSQGGQGSYEQYF
TGTGCCAGCAGCCAGGGGGGGCAGGGTAGCTACGAGCAGTACTTC
>TRBV10-3|TRBD1|TRBJ1-2
CAISRDREGGYTF
TGTGCCATCAGCCGGGACAGGGAGGGAGGCTACACCTTC
>TRBV7-9|NA|TRBJ1-4
CASSSSEATNEKLFF
TGTGCCAGCAGCTCCTCAGAGGCAACTAATGAAAAACTGTTTTTT
>TRBV28|NA|TRBJ2-2
CASSPPRGGGELFF
TGTGCCAGCAGCCCCCCTAGGGGGGGCGGGGAGCTGTTTTTT
>TRBV5-1|NA|TRBJ2-7
CASSYNWGVSYEQYF
TGCGCCAGCAGCTACAATTGGGGGGTCTCCTACGAGCAGTACTTC